This T cell receptor (beta chain) was identified during a study of Graves' ophthalmopathy and Graves' hyperthyroidism. V dropped 6 bases and J dropped 2 bases, with 10 bases sitting between them. Germline CDR1 MNHEY, CDR2 SVGEGT. The CDR3 runs 13 residues. Amplification of the TCR beta CDR3 regions used RNA transcripts (as template). First-round RT-PCR relied on HTBI primers, and a second-round multiplex PCR came next. Each CDR3 protein gets one entry after TCRdb re-called the multiplex PCR reads with MiXCR. The repertoire has around 400,000 distinct CDR3 sequences, 15% to 20% of them found once; the top ten carry roughly 1.5%. At least ten counts were recorded for this clonotype. The target antigen is unknown. The study, taken as a whole, reports: This model predicted ophthalmopathy progression (sensitivity roughly 71%, specificity about 73%).

Sequenced input: peripheral blood. The receptor was derived from a young woman with Graves' ophthalmopathy. The rearrangement uses TRBV6-2 or TRBV6-3 and TRBJ2-5, with D perhaps matching TRBD1 or TRBD2 (5 bases each). This CDR3 is CASRTGPQETQYF. CDR3 DNA sequence: TGTGCCAGCAGAACGGGACCACAAGAGACCCAGTACTTC.